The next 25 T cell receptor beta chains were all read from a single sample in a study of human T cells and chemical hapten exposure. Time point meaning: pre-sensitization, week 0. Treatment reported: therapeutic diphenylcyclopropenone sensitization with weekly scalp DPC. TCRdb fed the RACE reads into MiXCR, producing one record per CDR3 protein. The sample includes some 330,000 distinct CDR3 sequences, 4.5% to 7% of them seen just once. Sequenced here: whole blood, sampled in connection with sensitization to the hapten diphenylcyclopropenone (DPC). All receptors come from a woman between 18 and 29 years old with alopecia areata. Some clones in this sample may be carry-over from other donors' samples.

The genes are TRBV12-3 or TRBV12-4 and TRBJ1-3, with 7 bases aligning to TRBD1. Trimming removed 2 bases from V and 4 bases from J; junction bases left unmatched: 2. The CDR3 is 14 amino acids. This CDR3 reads CASSLRQGGNTIYF. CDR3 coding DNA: TGTGCCAGCAGTTTAAGACAGGGAGGAAACACCATATATTTT.

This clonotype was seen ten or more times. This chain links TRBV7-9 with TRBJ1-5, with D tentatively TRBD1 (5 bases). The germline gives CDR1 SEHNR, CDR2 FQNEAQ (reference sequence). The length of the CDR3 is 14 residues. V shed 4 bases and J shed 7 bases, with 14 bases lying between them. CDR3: CASSSHGADQPQHF. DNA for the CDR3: TGTGCCAGCAGCTCCCATGGGGCAGACCAGCCCCAGCATTTT.

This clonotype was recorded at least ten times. CDR3 region: CASSLAYPATNEKLFF. The CDR3 nucleotides read TGTGCCAGCAGCTTAGCGTACCCCGCAACTAATGAAAAACTGTTTTTT. This sequence joins TRBV7-9 and TRBJ1-4, with D uncertain. The CDR3 spans 16 residues. Germline CDR1 SEHNR, CDR2 FQNEAQ (reference sequence). V lost 0 bases, J lost 0 bases, and 8 bases lay in between.

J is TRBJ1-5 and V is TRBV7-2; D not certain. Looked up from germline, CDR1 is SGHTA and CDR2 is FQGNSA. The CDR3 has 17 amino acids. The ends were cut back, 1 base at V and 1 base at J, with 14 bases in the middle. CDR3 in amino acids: CASSLVGGVQSNQPQHF. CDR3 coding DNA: TGTGCCAGCAGCTTAGTTGGCGGAGTGCAGAGCAATCAGCCCCAGCATTTT.

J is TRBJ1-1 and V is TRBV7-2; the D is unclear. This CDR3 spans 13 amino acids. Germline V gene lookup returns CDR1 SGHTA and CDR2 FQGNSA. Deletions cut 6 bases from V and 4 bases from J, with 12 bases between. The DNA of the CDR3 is TGTGCCAGCAGTTCCGACTATTCCACTGAAGCTTTCTTT. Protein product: CASSSDYSTEAFF.

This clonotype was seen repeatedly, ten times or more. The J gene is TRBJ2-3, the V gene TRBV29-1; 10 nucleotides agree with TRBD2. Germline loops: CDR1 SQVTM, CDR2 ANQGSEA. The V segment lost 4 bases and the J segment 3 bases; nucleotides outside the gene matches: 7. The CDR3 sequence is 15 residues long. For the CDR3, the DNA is TGCAGCGTTGGGACTAGCGGACGCCGAACAGATACGCAGTATTTT. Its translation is CSVGTSGRRTDTQYF.

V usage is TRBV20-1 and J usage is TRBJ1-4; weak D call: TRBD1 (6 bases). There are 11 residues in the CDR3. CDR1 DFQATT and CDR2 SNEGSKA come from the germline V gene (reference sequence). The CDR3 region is CSTGTMEKLFF. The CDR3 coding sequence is TGCAGCACCGGGACAATGGAAAAACTGTTTTTT.

The CDR3 loop reads CSARGRGAETTGELFF. In nucleotides, the CDR3 is TGCAGTGCTAGAGGTCGCGGAGCGGAGACCACCGGGGAGCTGTTTTTT. The chain links TRBV20-1 to TRBJ2-2, with TRBD2 as a possible D gene (5 bases). V was pared by 1 base and J by 4 bases, with 16 bases between. The CDR3 extends over 16 amino acids. Germline V gene lookup returns CDR1 DFQATT and CDR2 SNEGSKA (reference sequence).

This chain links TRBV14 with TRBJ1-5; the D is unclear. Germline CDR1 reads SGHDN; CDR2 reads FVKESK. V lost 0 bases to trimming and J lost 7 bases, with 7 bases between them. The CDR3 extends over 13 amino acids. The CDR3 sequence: CASSQDPRQPQHF. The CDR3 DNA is TGTGCCAGCAGCCAAGACCCCAGGCAGCCCCAGCATTTT.

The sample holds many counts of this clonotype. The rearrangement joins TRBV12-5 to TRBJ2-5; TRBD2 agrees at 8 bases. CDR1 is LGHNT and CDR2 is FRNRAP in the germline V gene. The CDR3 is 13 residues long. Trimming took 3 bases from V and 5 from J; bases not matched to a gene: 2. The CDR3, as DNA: TGTGCTAGTGGTTTCGGGGGGGTGGAGACCCAGTACTTC. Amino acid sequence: CASGFGGVETQYF.

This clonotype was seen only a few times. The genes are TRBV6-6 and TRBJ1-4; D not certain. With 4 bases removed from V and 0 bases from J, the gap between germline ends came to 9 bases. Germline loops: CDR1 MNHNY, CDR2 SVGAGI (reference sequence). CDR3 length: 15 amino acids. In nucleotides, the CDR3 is TGTGCCAGCAGTTCCACTGAATCAACTAATGAAAAACTGTTTTTT. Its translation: CASSSTESTNEKLFF.

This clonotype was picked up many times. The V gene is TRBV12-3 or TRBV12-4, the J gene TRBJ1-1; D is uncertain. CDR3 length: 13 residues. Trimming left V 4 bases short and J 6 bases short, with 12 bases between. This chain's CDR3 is CASSWVVGAEAFF. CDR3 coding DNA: TGTGCCAGCAGTTGGGTGGTCGGAGCTGAAGCTTTCTTT.

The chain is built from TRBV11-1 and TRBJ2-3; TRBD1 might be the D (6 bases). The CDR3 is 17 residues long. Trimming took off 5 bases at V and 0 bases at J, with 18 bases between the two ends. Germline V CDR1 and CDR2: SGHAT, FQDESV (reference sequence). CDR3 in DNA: TGTGCCAGCAGCGCCCGCCCCCAGGGGCTTAGCACAGATACGCAGTATTTT. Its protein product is CASSARPQGLSTDTQYF.

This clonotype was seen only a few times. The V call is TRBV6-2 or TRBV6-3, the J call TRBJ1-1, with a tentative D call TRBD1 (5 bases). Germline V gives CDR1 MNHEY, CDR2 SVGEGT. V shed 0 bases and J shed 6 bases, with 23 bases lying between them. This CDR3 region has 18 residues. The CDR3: CASSYSSDWRVGGPEAFF. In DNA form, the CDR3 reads TGTGCCAGCAGTTACTCGTCCGATTGGAGGGTCGGGGGACCTGAAGCTTTCTTT.

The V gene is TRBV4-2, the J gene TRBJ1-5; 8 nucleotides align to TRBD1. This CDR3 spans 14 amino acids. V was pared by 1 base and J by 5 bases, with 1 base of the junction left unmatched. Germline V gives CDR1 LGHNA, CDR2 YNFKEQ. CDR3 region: CASSQVTGDQPQHF. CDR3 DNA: TGTGCCAGCAGCCAAGTGACAGGGGATCAGCCCCAGCATTTT.

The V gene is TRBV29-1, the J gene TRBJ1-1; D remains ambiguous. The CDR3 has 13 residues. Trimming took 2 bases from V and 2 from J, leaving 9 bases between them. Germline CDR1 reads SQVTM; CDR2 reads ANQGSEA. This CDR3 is CSVERGGNTEAFF. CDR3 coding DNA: TGCAGCGTTGAACGGGGAGGAAACACTGAAGCTTTCTTT.

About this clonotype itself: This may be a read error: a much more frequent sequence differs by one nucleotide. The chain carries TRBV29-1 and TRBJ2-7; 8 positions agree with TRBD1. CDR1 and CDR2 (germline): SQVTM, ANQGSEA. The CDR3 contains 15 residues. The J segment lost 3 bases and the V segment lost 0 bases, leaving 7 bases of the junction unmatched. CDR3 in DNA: TGCAGCGTTGAAGAGGGAACAGGGGGAGGCTACGAGCAGTACTTC. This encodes CSVEEGTGGGYEQYF.

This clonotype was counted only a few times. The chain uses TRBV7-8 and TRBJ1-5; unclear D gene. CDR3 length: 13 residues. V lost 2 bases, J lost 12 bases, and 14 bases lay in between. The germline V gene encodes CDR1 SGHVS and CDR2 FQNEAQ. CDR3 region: CASSLSGVPLQHF. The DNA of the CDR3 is TGTGCCAGCAGCTTAAGTGGGGTTCCGCTCCAGCATTTT.

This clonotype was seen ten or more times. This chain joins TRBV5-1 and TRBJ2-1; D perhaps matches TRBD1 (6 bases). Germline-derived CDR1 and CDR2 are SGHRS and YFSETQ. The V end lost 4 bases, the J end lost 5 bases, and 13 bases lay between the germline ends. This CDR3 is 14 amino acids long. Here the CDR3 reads CASSRHRVNNEQFF. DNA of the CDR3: TGCGCCAGCAGCAGGCACAGGGTTAACAATGAGCAGTTCTTC.

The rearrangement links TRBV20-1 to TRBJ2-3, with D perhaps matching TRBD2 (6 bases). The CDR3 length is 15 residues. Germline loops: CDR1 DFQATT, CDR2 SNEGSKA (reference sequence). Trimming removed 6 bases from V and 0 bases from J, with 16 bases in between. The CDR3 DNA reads TGCAGTGCCCCCGGTCGGGGGACTAGCACAGATACGCAGTATTTT. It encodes CSAPGRGTSTDTQYF.

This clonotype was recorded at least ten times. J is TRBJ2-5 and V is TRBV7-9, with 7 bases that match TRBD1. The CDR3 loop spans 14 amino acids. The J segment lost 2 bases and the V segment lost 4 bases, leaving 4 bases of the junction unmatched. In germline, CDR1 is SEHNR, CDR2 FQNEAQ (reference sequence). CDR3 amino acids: CASSSQTGQETQYF. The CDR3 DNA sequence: TGTGCCAGCAGCTCTCAGACAGGGCAAGAGACCCAGTACTTC. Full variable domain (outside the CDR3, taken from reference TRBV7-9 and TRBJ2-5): DTGVSQNPRHKITKRGQNVTFRCDPISEHNRLYWYRQTLGQGPEFLTYFQNEAQLEKSRLLSDRFSAERPKGSFSTLEIQRTEQGDSAMYLCASSSQTGQETQYFGPGTRLLVL.

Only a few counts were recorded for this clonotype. The CDR3 sequence is CASSYSGTTQHF. CDR3 sequence (DNA): TGTGCCAGCAGTTACTCTGGGACTACCCAGCATTTT. The rearrangement uses TRBV6-2 or TRBV6-3 and TRBJ1-5, with D tentatively TRBD1 (5 bases). The CDR3 runs to 12 residues. The ends were cut back, 0 bases at V and 11 bases at J, with 8 bases in the middle. The V gene's germline CDR1 is MNHEY and CDR2 SVGEGT.

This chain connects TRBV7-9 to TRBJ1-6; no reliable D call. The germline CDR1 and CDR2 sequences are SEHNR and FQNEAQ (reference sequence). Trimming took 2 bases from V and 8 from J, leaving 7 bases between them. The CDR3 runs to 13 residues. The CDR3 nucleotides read TGTGCCAGCAGCTTACGGACGTATTCACCCCTCCACTTT. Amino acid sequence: CASSLRTYSPLHF.

DNA of the CDR3: TGCGCCAGCAGCCAAGGACAAACAGGCCTGAACACTGAAGCTTTCTTT. Residues: CASSQGQTGLNTEAFF. This sequence joins TRBV4-3 and TRBJ1-1; D is perhaps TRBD1 (5 bases). With 1 base removed from V and 0 bases from J, the gap between germline ends came to 12 bases. This CDR3 spans 16 amino acids. The germline gives CDR1 LGHNA, CDR2 YSLEER.

CDR3 DNA: TGCGCCAGCAGCCAAGATAAGGGGAAATACGAGCAGTACTTC. The encoded protein is CASSQDKGKYEQYF. This rearrangement joins TRBV4-3 to TRBJ2-7; a weak D match, TRBD1 (5 bases). The CDR3 has 14 residues. Germline V gene lookup returns CDR1 LGHNA and CDR2 YSLEER. V lost 0 bases and J 4 bases, leaving 10 bases between the germline ends.